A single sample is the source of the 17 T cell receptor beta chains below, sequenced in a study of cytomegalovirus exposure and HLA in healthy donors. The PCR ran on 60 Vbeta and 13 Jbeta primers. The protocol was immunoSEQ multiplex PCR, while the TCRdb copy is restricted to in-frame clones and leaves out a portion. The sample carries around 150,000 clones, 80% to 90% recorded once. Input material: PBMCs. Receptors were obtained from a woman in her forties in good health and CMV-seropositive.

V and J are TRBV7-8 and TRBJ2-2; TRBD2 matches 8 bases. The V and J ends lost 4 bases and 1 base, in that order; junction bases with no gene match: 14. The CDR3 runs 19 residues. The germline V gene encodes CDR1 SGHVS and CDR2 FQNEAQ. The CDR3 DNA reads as TGTGCCAGCAGCTCATTAAAATCCTCCGGGGGGGAGAACACCGGGGAGCTGTTTTTT. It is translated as CASSSLKSSGGENTGELFF.

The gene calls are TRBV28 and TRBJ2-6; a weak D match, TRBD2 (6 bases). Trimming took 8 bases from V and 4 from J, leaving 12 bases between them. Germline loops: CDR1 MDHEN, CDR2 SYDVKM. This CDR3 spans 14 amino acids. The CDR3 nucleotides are TGTGCCAGCTTTCGGGGGACGGGGGCCAACGTCCTGACTTTC. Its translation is CASFRGTGANVLTF.

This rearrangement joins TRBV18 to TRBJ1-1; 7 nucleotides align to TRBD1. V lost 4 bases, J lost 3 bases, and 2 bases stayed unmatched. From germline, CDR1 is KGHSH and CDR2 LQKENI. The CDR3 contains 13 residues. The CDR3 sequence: CASSQTGYTEAFF. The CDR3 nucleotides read TGTGCCAGCTCACAGACAGGGTACACTGAAGCTTTCTTT.

DNA of the CDR3: TGCGCCAGCAGCCCAGGTACAGATACGCAGTATTTT. It specifies CASSPGTDTQYF. The V and J genes are TRBV5-1 and TRBJ2-3, with D uncertain. V was trimmed by 4 bases and J by 3 bases, leaving 6 bases between them. CDR1 and CDR2 from the germline V gene are SGHRS and YFSETQ. The CDR3 consists of 12 residues.

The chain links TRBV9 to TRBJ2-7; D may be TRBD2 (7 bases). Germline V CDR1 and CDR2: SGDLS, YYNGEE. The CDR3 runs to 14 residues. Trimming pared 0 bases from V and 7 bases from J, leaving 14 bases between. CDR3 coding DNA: TGTGCCAGCAGCGTAGTAGAAGGGGGGGGAGAGCAGTACTTC. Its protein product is CASSVVEGGGEQYF.

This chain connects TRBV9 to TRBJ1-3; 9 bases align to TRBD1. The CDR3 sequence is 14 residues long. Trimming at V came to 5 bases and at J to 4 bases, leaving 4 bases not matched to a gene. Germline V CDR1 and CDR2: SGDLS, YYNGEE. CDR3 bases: TGTGCCAGCAGTGCCGGGACAGGGGGAAACACCATATATTTT. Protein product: CASSAGTGGNTIYF.

Here the CDR3 reads CASSLSGRIRLEQFF. For the CDR3, the DNA is TGTGCCAGCAGCTTGAGCGGGAGGATCCGTCTTGAGCAGTTCTTC. The chain is built from TRBV28 and TRBJ2-1; 9 bases agree with TRBD2. CDR1 is MDHEN, CDR2 SYDVKM, per germline. Unmatched junction bases numbered 12, after V lost 6 bases and J lost 9 bases. The CDR3 covers 15 residues.

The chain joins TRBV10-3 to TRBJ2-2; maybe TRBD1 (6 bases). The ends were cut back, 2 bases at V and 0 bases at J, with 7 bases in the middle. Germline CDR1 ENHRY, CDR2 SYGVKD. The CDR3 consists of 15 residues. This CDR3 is CAISEDRTNTGELFF. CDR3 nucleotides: TGTGCCATCAGTGAGGACAGGACGAACACCGGGGAGCTGTTTTTT.

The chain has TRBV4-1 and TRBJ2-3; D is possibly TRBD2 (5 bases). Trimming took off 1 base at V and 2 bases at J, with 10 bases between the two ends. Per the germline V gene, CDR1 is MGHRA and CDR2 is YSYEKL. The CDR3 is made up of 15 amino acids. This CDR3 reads CASSQVDSDTDTQYF. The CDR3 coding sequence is TGCGCCAGCAGCCAAGTCGATAGCGACACAGATACGCAGTATTTT.

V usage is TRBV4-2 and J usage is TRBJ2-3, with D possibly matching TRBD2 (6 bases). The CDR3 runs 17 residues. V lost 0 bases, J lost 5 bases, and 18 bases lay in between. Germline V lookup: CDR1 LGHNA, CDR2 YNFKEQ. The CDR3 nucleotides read TGTGCCAGCAGCCAAGATCCGGCGGGGCCATCAGGAGATACGCAGTATTTT. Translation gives CASSQDPAGPSGDTQYF.

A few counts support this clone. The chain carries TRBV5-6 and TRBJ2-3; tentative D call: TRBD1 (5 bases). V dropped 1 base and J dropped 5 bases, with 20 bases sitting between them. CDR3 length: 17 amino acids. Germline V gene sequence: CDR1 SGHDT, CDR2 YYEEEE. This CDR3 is CASSLYRSPRAKDTQYF. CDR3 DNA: TGTGCCAGCAGCTTGTACAGGTCGCCCCGGGCGAAAGATACGCAGTATTTT.

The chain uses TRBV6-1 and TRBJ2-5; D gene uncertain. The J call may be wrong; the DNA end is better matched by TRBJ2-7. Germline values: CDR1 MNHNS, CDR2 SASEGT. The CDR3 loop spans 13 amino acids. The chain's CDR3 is CASSEGHSYEQYF. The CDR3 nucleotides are TGTGCCAGCAGTGAAGGACACTCCTACGAGCAGTACTTC.

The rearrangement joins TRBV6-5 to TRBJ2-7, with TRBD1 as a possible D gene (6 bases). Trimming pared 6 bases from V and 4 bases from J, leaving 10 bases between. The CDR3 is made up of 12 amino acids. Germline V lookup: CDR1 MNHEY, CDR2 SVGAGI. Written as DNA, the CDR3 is TGTGCCAGCAGCCCGGACAGATACGAGCAGTACTTC. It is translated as CASSPDRYEQYF.

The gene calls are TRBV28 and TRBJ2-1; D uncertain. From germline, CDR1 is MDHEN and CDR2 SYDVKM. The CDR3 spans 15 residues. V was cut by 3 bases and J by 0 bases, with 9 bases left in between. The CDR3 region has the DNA TGTGCCAGCAGTTTTGGAGAGAGCTCCTACAATGAGCAGTTCTTC. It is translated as CASSFGESSYNEQFF.

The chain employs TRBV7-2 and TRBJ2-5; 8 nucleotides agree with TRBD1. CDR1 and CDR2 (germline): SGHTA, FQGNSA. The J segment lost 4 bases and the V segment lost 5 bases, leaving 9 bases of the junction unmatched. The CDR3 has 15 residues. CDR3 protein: CASSLSTGDRETQYF. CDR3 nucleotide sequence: TGTGCCAGCAGCCTCTCGACAGGGGATAGAGAGACCCAGTACTTC.

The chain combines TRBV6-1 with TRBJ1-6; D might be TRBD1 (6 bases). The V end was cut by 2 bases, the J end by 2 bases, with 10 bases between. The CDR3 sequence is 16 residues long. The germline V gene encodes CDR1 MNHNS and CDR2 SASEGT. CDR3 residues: CASSEYGGTYNSPLHF. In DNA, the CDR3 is TGTGCCAGCAGTGAATATGGGGGCACCTATAATTCACCCCTCCACTTT.

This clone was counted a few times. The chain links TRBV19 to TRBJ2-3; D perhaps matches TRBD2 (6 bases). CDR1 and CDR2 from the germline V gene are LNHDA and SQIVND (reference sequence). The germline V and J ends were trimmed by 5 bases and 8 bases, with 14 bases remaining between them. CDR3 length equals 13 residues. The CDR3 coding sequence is TGTGCCAGTAGTCGCGGGGAACTCGGTACGCAGTATTTT. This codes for CASSRGELGTQYF.